Shown below are 31 T cell receptor beta chains from a single sample sequenced in a study of blood T cells in healthy people across ages. The second PCR ran roughly 7 to 12 cycles with a sample-barcoded 5' primer and J-beta primers. Each CDR3 protein gets one entry after TCRdb re-called the 5' RACE reads with MiXCR. The sample records some 690,000 distinct CDR3 sequences, 22% being singletons. The sequenced sample consisted of blood. All receptors come from an older man in good health.

In the case of this clonotype: A read error may account for a junction end that differs from germline. The chain employs TRBV6-6 and TRBJ2-5; the match to TRBD2 covers 10 bases. Germline lookup yields CDR1 MNHNY and CDR2 SVGAGI (reference sequence). This CDR3 region has 14 residues. This CDR3 reads CASTLAGGARDPDF. CDR3 bases: TGTGCCAGCACCTTAGCGGGGGGCGCAAGAGACCCAGACTTC.

This clonotype was detected only a few times. This chain links TRBV10-3 with TRBJ2-1, with TRBD2 matching over 12 bases. V was pared by 2 bases and J by 14 bases, with 4 bases of the junction left unmatched. Germline V gene lookup returns CDR1 ENHRY and CDR2 SYGVKD. The CDR3 is 13 residues long. The CDR3 sequence: CAISEVTSGGEFF. CDR3 DNA sequence: TGTGCCATCAGTGAGGTGACTAGCGGGGGAGAGTTCTTC.

The V gene is TRBV11-2, the J gene TRBJ2-1; D is possibly TRBD2 (7 bases). In germline, CDR1 is SGHAT, CDR2 FQNNGV. V was trimmed by 5 bases and J by 4 bases, leaving 15 bases between them. This CDR3 is built from 15 residues. DNA for the CDR3: TGTGCCAGCAGCCTAATCCGGGGGGCATACAATGAGCAGTTCTTC. This sequence encodes CASSLIRGAYNEQFF.

This chain uses TRBV20-1 with TRBJ2-1, with 10 bases fitting TRBD2. The J call is doubtful: the DNA matches TRBJ2-7 better. CDR3 length: 15 residues. Germline CDR1 DFQATT, CDR2 SNEGSKA (reference sequence). The DNA for the CDR3 is TGCAGTGCTAGACCCCTAGCGGGGGCCACGTACGAGCAGTACTTC. It yields the protein CSARPLAGATYEQYF.

This clonotype has more than one count but fewer than ten. This chain connects TRBV7-6 to TRBJ1-2; TRBD1 agrees at 8 bases. Germline CDR1 reads SGHVS; CDR2 reads FNYEAQ. The CDR3 contains 16 residues. The ends lost 5 bases at V and 5 bases at J; junction bases unmatched: 13. The CDR3 loop is CASSQGTGVIGYGYTF. The CDR3 bases are TGTGCCAGCAGCCAAGGGACAGGTGTTATTGGTTATGGCTACACCTTC.

The rearrangement links TRBV7-2 to TRBJ2-1; D is uncertain. CDR3 length: 15 amino acids. CDR1 and CDR2 (germline): SGHTA, FQGNSA. V was shortened by 5 bases and J by 2 bases, with 13 bases between the two germline ends. The CDR3 sequence is CASSPDVATYNEQFF. The CDR3 bases are TGTGCCAGCAGCCCGGACGTAGCCACCTACAATGAGCAGTTCTTC.

V is TRBV5-1 and J is TRBJ1-1; a possible D gene is TRBD1 (5 bases). This CDR3 spans 14 amino acids. Per germline, CDR1 SGHRS and CDR2 YFSETQ. Deletions cut 3 bases from V and 8 bases from J, with 17 bases between. The CDR3: CASSSRGGTVEAFF. In nucleotides, the CDR3 is TGCGCCAGCAGCTCGAGGGGCGGTACAGTCGAAGCTTTCTTT.

V is TRBV20-1 and J is TRBJ2-4, with 8 bases matching TRBD2. V was pared by 3 bases and J by 0 bases, with 7 bases of the junction left unmatched. Looked up from germline, CDR1 is DFQATT and CDR2 is SNEGSKA (reference sequence). The CDR3 loop spans 16 amino acids. DNA of the CDR3: TGCAGTGCTAGTTATGGAGCGGGGGTAGCCAAAAACATTCAGTACTTC. Its protein is CSASYGAGVAKNIQYF.

This clonotype was counted between two and nine times. The J gene is TRBJ1-4, the V gene TRBV6-5; tentatively, D is TRBD1 (5 bases). The CDR3 runs 13 residues. CDR1 and CDR2 from the germline V gene are MNHEY and SVGAGI. The germline V and J ends were trimmed by 7 bases and 6 bases, with 12 bases remaining between them. CDR3 nucleotide sequence: TGTGCCAGCAAACTGGGACCGTATGAAAAACTGTTTTTT. As protein: CASKLGPYEKLFF.

The chain couples TRBV7-2 to TRBJ1-5; 12 nucleotides agree with TRBD1. V shed 5 bases and J 4 bases; nucleotides not matched to a gene: 6. The germline gives CDR1 SGHTA, CDR2 FQGNSA. CDR3 length: 16 amino acids. The CDR3 DNA is TGTGCCAGCAGCCAAGGGACAGGGGGCGTAAATCAGCCCCAGCATTTT. Its protein is CASSQGTGGVNQPQHF.

This chain links TRBV4-1 with TRBJ1-5, with 9 positions matching TRBD1. CDR3 length: 15 amino acids. Trimming at V came to 1 base and at J to 6 bases, leaving 4 bases not matched to a gene. Germline V gene lookup returns CDR1 MGHRA and CDR2 YSYEKL. The CDR3 DNA sequence: TGCGCCAGCAGCCAAGGGAACAGGGGGCTTCAGCCCCAGCATTTT. It encodes CASSQGNRGLQPQHF.

This sequence joins TRBV5-1 and TRBJ2-1, with TRBD1 matching 11 bases. CDR1 and CDR2 from the germline V gene are SGHRS and YFSETQ. The length of the CDR3 is 15 residues. Germline trimming cut 2 bases from V and 10 bases from J; bases unmatched to any gene: 8. CDR3 region: CASSFGQGALLEQFF. The CDR3, as DNA: TGCGCCAGCAGCTTTGGACAGGGGGCGCTTCTGGAGCAGTTCTTC.

CDR3 sequence: CASSLVREYQETQYF. The CDR3 nucleotides read TGTGCCAGCAGTTTAGTCCGGGAGTACCAAGAGACCCAGTACTTC. This chain uses TRBV12-3 or TRBV12-4 with TRBJ2-5, with D maybe TRBD2 (6 bases). This CDR3 spans 15 amino acids. The V and J ends lost 1 base and 0 bases respectively, with 9 bases between them.

This clonotype was counted between two and nine times. V and J are TRBV3-1 and TRBJ1-2; D possibly corresponds to TRBD1 (5 bases). V lost 11 bases, J lost 0 bases, and 22 bases lay in between. The germline V gene has CDR1 LGHDT and CDR2 YNNKEL (reference sequence). The CDR3 spans 16 residues. DNA of the CDR3: TGTGCCGTTGGCAGGGTCGGGACCGCTGCTAACTATGGCTACACCTTC. Translated: CAVGRVGTAANYGYTF.

This clonotype has only a few counts. The chain has TRBV28 and TRBJ1-3, with TRBD1 identical over 8 bases. V dropped 9 bases and J dropped 4; count of bases not matched to a gene: 5. Germline loops: CDR1 MDHEN, CDR2 SYDVKM. The CDR3 spans 13 residues. The CDR3 here is CASTDRVGNTIYF. CDR3 bases: TGTGCCAGTACGGACAGGGTGGGAAACACCATATATTTT.

A single count supports this clonotype. V and J are TRBV14 and TRBJ2-3; the D gene is possibly TRBD1 (5 bases). V was trimmed by 9 bases and J by 6 bases, leaving 19 bases between them. The CDR3 has 14 amino acids. CDR1 SGHDN and CDR2 FVKESK come from the germline V gene. The CDR3 coding sequence is TGTGCCAGTCAAATACAGGCCTCCTGGGATACGCAGTATTTT. Protein product: CASQIQASWDTQYF.

This chain uses TRBV2 with TRBJ2-1; a possible D gene is TRBD1 (6 bases). Germline CDR1 and CDR2: SNHLY and FYNNEI. V gave up 6 bases and J gave up 10 bases, with 10 bases separating them. CDR3 length: 11 residues. The CDR3 DNA reads as TGTGCCAGCAGAGGGACAAACGAGCAGTTCTTC. Translated, it gives CASRGTNEQFF.

The chain is built from TRBV7-8 and TRBJ1-5; D unresolved. With 3 bases removed from V and 1 base from J, the gap between germline ends came to 10 bases. The length of the CDR3 is 15 residues. Looked up from germline, CDR1 is SGHVS and CDR2 is FQNEAQ. The CDR3 coding sequence is TGTGCCAGCAGCTTGGACGGTTTGAGCAATCAGCCCCAGCATTTT. Translating gives CASSLDGLSNQPQHF.

The sample holds a few counts of this clonotype. The chain links TRBV12-3 or TRBV12-4 to TRBJ1-6; 10 bases line up with TRBD1. CDR3 length equals 14 residues. The J segment lost 9 bases and the V segment lost 7 bases, leaving 6 bases of the junction unmatched. CDR3 sequence reads: CASTLRDRGSPLHF. CDR3 nucleotide sequence: TGTGCCAGCACTTTGCGGGACAGGGGTTCACCCCTCCACTTT.

The rearrangement uses TRBV11-2 and TRBJ2-3; maybe TRBD1 (6 bases). V was trimmed by 1 base and J by 0 bases, leaving 11 bases between them. This CDR3 has 16 amino acids. Germline V gives CDR1 SGHAT, CDR2 FQNNGV. The CDR3 spells CASSLVGRGSTDTQYF. CDR3 nucleotides: TGTGCCAGCAGCTTAGTGGGCAGGGGAAGCACAGATACGCAGTATTTT.

The sample holds a few counts of this clonotype. The chain has TRBV7-2 and TRBJ1-6; D is uncertain. CDR1 and CDR2 from the germline V gene are SGHTA and FQGNSA. The ends were cut back, 0 bases at V and 9 bases at J, with 6 bases in the middle. There are 13 residues in the CDR3. DNA of the CDR3: TGTGCCAGCAGCTTAGCTGGCGGTTCACCCCTCCACTTT. This codes for CASSLAGGSPLHF. The variable domain in full, with the rest retrieved from reference TRBV7-2 and TRBJ1-6, is GAGVSQSPSNKVTEKGKDVELRCDPISGHTALYWYRQSLGQGLEFLIYFQGNSAPDKSGLPSDRFSAERTGGSVSTLTIQRTQQEDSAVYLCASSLAGGSPLHFGNGTRLTVT.

This clonotype came up a few times. CDR3 coding DNA: TGTGCCAGCAACCCATTACGGGGCGAGACCCAGTACTTC. Translated: CASNPLRGETQYF. V is TRBV6-5 and J is TRBJ2-5; D is possibly TRBD1 or TRBD2 (5 bases each). The CDR3 contains 13 residues. V was pared by 7 bases and J by 5 bases, with 14 bases between. From germline, CDR1 is MNHEY and CDR2 SVGAGI.

This clonotype was counted between two and nine times. The rearrangement uses TRBV27 and TRBJ2-6, with D unresolved. Trimming pared 3 bases from V and 0 bases from J, leaving 9 bases between. This CDR3 spans 16 amino acids. Germline V gene data show CDR1 as MNHEY and CDR2 as SMNVEV (reference sequence). The CDR3 here is CASSFLSVSGANVLTF. The CDR3 bases are TGTGCCAGCAGTTTTCTTTCAGTCTCTGGGGCCAACGTCCTGACTTTC.

On this clonotype itself: This may come from a read error, since a much larger clone is one base off. The chain recombines TRBV7-9 with TRBJ1-4, with a weak D call TRBD1 (5 bases). Germline CDR1 is SEHNR and CDR2 is FQNEAQ (reference sequence). Trimming removed 5 bases from V and 4 bases from J, with 5 bases in between. The CDR3 has 12 residues. The DNA for the CDR3 is TGTGCCAGCAGCGGGGGTAATGAAAAACTGTTTTTT. Its translation: CASSGGNEKLFF.

This clonotype was seen more than once but under ten times. The V call is TRBV28, the J call TRBJ2-5; D gene uncertain. The CDR3 spans 16 residues. Germline lookup yields CDR1 MDHEN and CDR2 SYDVKM. With 1 base removed from V and 1 base from J, the gap between germline ends came to 13 bases. This chain's CDR3 is CASSLYAVWGQETQYF. In DNA, the CDR3 is TGTGCCAGCAGTTTATATGCAGTTTGGGGCCAAGAGACCCAGTACTTC. Variable domain in full (rest from reference TRBV28 and TRBJ2-5): DVKVTQSSRYLVKRTGEKVFLECVQDMDHENMFWYRQDPGLGLRLIYFSYDVKMKEKGDIPEGYSVSREKKERFSLILESASTNQTSMYLCASSLYAVWGQETQYFGPGTRLLVL.

This sequence joins TRBV20-1 and TRBJ2-3, with D perhaps being TRBD1 or TRBD2 (5 bases each). This CDR3 contains 11 residues. Trimming left V 5 bases short and J 2 bases short, with 5 bases between. Germline CDR1 DFQATT, CDR2 SNEGSKA (reference sequence). CDR3 in DNA: TGCAGTGCTGGGACCACAGATACGCAGTATTTT. Its protein is CSAGTTDTQYF.

This clonotype appeared a few times. The rearrangement joins TRBV6-6 to TRBJ2-5, with TRBD1 matching 7 bases. The J call may be faulty, since TRBJ2-7 better matches the DNA end. Germline V CDR1 and CDR2: MNHNY, SVGAGI (reference sequence). The CDR3 runs to 15 residues. CDR3 residues: CASARDRDTSYEQYF. The CDR3 DNA reads as TGTGCCAGCGCTCGGGACAGAGATACATCCTACGAGCAGTACTTC.

This clonotype was observed a handful of times. The rearrangement links TRBV5-1 to TRBJ2-2, with TRBD1 matching over 7 bases. Germline CDR1 SGHRS, CDR2 YFSETQ. This CDR3 has 15 amino acids. V gave up 4 bases and J gave up 0 bases; unmatched junction bases: 3. The CDR3 region is CASSSQGANTGELFF. The DNA for the CDR3 is TGCGCCAGCAGCAGTCAGGGGGCGAACACCGGGGAGCTGTTTTTT.

This clonotype was observed a handful of times. This chain joins TRBV5-1 and TRBJ2-3; 9 bases match TRBD2. Germline lookup yields CDR1 SGHRS and CDR2 YFSETQ. CDR3 size: 14 residues. Trimming took 7 bases from V and 4 from J; bases not matched to a gene: 7. The CDR3, as DNA: TGCGCCAGCTCCGGGACTAGCACCCCAGATACGCAGTATTTT. Its protein product is CASSGTSTPDTQYF.

The DNA for the CDR3 is TGTGCCAGTACCGGGACAGCCGGAACTTACAATGAGCAGTTCTTC. Encoded protein: CASTGTAGTYNEQFF. The chain links TRBV19 to TRBJ2-1, with TRBD1 matching 7 bases. The CDR3 is made up of 15 amino acids. CDR1 is LNHDA and CDR2 is SQIVND in the germline V gene (reference sequence). V lost 7 bases, J lost 4 bases, and 10 bases stayed unmatched. The entire variable domain, with the rest obtained from reference TRBV19 and TRBJ2-1, is as follows: DGGITQSPKYLFRKEGQNVTLSCEQNLNHDAMYWYRQDPGQGLRLIYYSQIVNDFQKGDIAEGYSVSREKKESFPLTVTSAQKNPTAFYLCASTGTAGTYNEQFFGPGTRLTVL.

This clonotype has at least ten counts. This chain connects TRBV7-9 to TRBJ1-2; D perhaps matches TRBD1 (5 bases). The CDR3 consists of 13 residues. Deletions cut 1 base from V and 3 bases from J, with 6 bases between. CDR1 and CDR2 (germline): SEHNR, FQNEAQ (reference sequence). For the CDR3, the DNA is TGTGCCAGCAGCTTAGGGGGGGACTATGGCTACACCTTC. Its translation is CASSLGGDYGYTF.